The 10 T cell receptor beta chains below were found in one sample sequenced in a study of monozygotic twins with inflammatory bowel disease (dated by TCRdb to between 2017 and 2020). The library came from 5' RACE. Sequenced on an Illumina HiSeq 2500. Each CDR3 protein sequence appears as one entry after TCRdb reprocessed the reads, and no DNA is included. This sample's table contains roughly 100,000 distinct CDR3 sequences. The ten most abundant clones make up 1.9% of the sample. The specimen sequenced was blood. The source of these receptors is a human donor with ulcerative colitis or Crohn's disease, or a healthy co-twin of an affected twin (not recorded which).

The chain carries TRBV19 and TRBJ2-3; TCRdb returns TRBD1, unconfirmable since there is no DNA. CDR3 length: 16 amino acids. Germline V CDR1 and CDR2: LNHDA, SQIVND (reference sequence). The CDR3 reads CASSIGRGDRTDTQYF.

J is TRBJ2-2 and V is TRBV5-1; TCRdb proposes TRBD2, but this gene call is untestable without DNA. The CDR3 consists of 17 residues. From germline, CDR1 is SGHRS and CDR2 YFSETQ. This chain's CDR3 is CASSLGGGNDPTGELFF.

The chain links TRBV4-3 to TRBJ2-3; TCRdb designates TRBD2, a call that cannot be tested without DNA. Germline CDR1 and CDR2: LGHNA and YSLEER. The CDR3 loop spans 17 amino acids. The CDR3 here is CASSQYPGLGSTDTQYF.

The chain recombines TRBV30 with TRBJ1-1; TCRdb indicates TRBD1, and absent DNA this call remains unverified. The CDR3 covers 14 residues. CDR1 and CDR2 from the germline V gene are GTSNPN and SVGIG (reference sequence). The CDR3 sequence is CAWSTSGTNTEAFF.

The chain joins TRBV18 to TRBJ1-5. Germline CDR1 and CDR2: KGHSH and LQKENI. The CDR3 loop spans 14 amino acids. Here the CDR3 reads CASSPQGDNQPQHF.

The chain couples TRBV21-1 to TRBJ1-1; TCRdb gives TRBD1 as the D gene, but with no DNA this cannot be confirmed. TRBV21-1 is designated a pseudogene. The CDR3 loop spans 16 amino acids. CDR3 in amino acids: CASSNITGGSPSEAFF.

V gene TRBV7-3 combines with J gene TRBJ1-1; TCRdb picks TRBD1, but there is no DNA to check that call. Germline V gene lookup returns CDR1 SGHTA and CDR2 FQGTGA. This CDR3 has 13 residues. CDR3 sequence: CASSATGYSEAFF.

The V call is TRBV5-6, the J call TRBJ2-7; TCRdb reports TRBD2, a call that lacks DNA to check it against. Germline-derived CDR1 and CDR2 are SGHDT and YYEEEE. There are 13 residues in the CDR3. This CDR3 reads CASSLGPPGEQYF.

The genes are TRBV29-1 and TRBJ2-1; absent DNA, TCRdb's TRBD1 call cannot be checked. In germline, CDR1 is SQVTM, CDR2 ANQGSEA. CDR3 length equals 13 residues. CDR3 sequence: CSVDAQGINEQFF.

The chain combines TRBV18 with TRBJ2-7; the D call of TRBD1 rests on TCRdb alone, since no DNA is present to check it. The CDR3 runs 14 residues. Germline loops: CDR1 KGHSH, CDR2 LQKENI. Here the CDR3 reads CASSPSTGNYEQYF.